This is a list of T cell receptor beta chains from one sample in a study of blood T cell repertoires in COVID-19. Some clones are missing from TCRdb's copy, which holds only in-frame ones; the method was immunoSEQ multiplex PCR. This sample carries approximately 170,000 clones, approximately 85% of them seen once, and the ten largest clones take around 6.9%. The sequenced sample was peripheral blood. The receptors here all came from a man older than 75 with COVID-19, enrolled during active disease. The CDR3 runs from the conserved cysteine through the conserved F or W. Fields, in order: V gene, D gene, clone size, J gene, CDR3 DNA, CDR3 protein. D genes are given only for firm matches. A clone size is listed for some rows: how often the clone was seen (once, few, many), or a class if it is expanded.

TRBV7-2	TRBD1	.	TRBJ1-4	TGTGCCAGCAGCATAGGGGGCCTAGGGAGGTCCGCTAATGAAAAACTGTTTTTT	CASSIGGLGRSANEKLFF
TRBV9	TRBD1	.	TRBJ1-3	TGTGCCAGCAGCGTAGTAACAGGGGGGCCCATATATTTT	CASSVVTGGPIYF
TRBV2	TRBD1	few	TRBJ2-3	TGTGCCAGCAGTGGGACAGGGCTGAGCACAGATACGCAGTATTTT	CASSGTGLSTDTQYF
TRBV7-2	TRBD2	.	TRBJ2-7	TGTGCCAGCAGCTTATCGACTAGCAACTACGAGCAGTACTTC	CASSLSTSNYEQYF
TRBV18	TRBD1	.	TRBJ1-2	TGTGCCAGCTCACAGGACAGGGTGTATGGCTACACCTTC	CASSQDRVYGYTF
TRBV5-6	.	.	TRBJ2-7	TGTGCCAGCAGCTTGGGGGGGGACGAGCAGTACTTC	CASSLGGDEQYF
TRBV2	.	.	TRBJ2-1	TGTGCCAGCAGGGACTTCCAGGGGTACAATGAGCAGTTCTTC	CASRDFQGYNEQFF
TRBV4-1	TRBD1	.	TRBJ2-7	TGCGCCAGCAGCCACGGGACAGGGCGCCTCTACGAGCAGTACTTC	CASSHGTGRLYEQYF
TRBV4-1	.	.	TRBJ2-3	TGCGCCAGCAGCCCGCAGCGAAGTAGCACAGATACGCAGTATTTT	CASSPQRSSTDTQYF
TRBV4-1	TRBD1	many	TRBJ1-2	TGCGCCAGCAGCCAAGAGGGCCGGACAGGGGAAAGCGATGGCTACACCTTC	CASSQEGRTGESDGYTF
TRBV6-5	.	.	TRBJ1-1	TGTGCCAGCAGTCCCTCCCAGTCGAACACTGAAGCTTTCTTT	CASSPSQSNTEAFF
TRBV3-1/TRBV3-2	.	.	TRBJ2-1	TGTGCCAGCAGCCAAGGGAGAGGGCAAAATGAGCAGTTCTTC	CASSQGRGQNEQFF
TRBV6-5	.	.	TRBJ1-3	TGTGCCAGTAGAGGTTCTGGAAACACCATATATTTT	CASRGSGNTIYF
TRBV6-5	TRBD1	.	TRBJ2-7	TGTGCCAGCAGCCCGGACAGGGTCGAGCAGTACTTC	CASSPDRVEQYF
TRBV6-4	TRBD1	.	TRBJ1-1	TGTGCCAGCAGTAAAACAGGGGAGACTGAAGCTTTCTTT	CASSKTGETEAFF
TRBV6-5	TRBD2	.	TRBJ2-1	TGTGCCAGCAGTTTGGGGGGGAATTACAATGAGCAGTTCTTC	CASSLGGNYNEQFF
TRBV10-3	.	.	TRBJ2-3	TGTGCCATCAGTGAGTCCGTCGGGGGAGGCTACACAGATACGCAGTATTTT	CAISESVGGGYTDTQYF
TRBV24-1	.	.	TRBJ2-5	TGTGCCACCAGTGACTCGACGCGGTACCAAGAGACCCAGTACTTC	CATSDSTRYQETQYF
TRBV27	.	.	TRBJ2-5	TGTGCCAGCAGCTTGTGGGGGGGGCTGGAGACCCAGTACTTC	CASSLWGGLETQYF
TRBV19	TRBD2	.	TRBJ2-6	TGTGCCAGTCAAGCGGGGTCTGGGGCCAACGTCCTGACTTTC	CASQAGSGANVLTF
TRBV7-2	.	.	TRBJ2-1	TGTGCCAGCGGAGTTAGACAGAACAATGAGCAGTTCTTC	CASGVRQNNEQFF
TRBV9	TRBD2	.	TRBJ2-1	TGTGCCAGCAGCGTTTCGCGGGGGGGGTCCTACAATGAGCAGTTCTTC	CASSVSRGGSYNEQFF
TRBV24-1	TRBD2	.	TRBJ2-2	TGTGCCACCAGTGACCGAATAGCGGGGAGTTTAGGGGAGCTGTTTTTT	CATSDRIAGSLGELFF
TRBV27	TRBD1	once	TRBJ2-7	TGTGCCAGCAGTCTCCGGGACAGGGCCGACGAGCAGTACTTC	CASSLRDRADEQYF
TRBV12-3/TRBV12-4	.	.	TRBJ2-2	TGTGCCAGCAGTCCCAGACATCACGGGGAGCTGTTTTTT	CASSPRHHGELFF
TRBV3-1/TRBV3-2	TRBD1	.	TRBJ1-2	TGTGCCAGCAGCCCATTGGACAGGGATGGCTACACCTTC	CASSPLDRDGYTF
TRBV5-1	TRBD2	.	TRBJ2-7	TGCGCCAGCAGCTTGGCCGGGGGGGCGAGCTCCTACGAGCAGTACTTC	CASSLAGGASSYEQYF
TRBV18	.	.	TRBJ1-1	TGTGCCAGCTCAATCGGACCGGGCGGGGTAGAAGCTTTCTTT	CASSIGPGGVEAFF
TRBV7-8	TRBD2	.	TRBJ2-3	TGTGCCAGCAGCTTAGGGCTAGCGGGGGAGACAGATACGCAGTATTTT	CASSLGLAGETDTQYF
TRBV10-2	.	few	TRBJ1-6	TGCGCCAGCAGTGAGTCGGGGGGGAATAATTCACCCCTCCACTTT	CASSESGGNNSPLHF
TRBV7-2	.	few	TRBJ1-2	TGTGCCAGCAGCTTAGGGCGGTCAGTAGATAGGGGCTACACCTTC	CASSLGRSVDRGYTF
TRBV5-4	.	.	TRBJ1-2	TGTGCCAGCAGCTTGGACCAGGTGCAGTATGGCTACACCTTC	CASSLDQVQYGYTF
TRBV11-3	.	.	TRBJ2-7	TGTGCCAGCAGCTTTCGGACGGGACACTACGAGCAGTACTTC	CASSFRTGHYEQYF
TRBV5-1	.	.	TRBJ2-2	TGCGCCAGCAGCTTGATCCTGTCCACCGGGGAGCTGTTTTTT	CASSLILSTGELFF
TRBV12-5	TRBD2	once	TRBJ2-3	TGTGCTAGTGGTTTGGGCCGCCGGGGGGGGACAGATACGCAGTATTTT	CASGLGRRGGTDTQYF
TRBV5-8	.	.	TRBJ1-6	TGTGCCAGCAGCTTAGTGGGGGGACCCCTCCACTTT	CASSLVGGPLHF
TRBV7-6	TRBD1	.	TRBJ1-4	TGTGCCAGCAGCTCCGGACAGGGGAAAGGAGAAAAACTGTTTTTT	CASSSGQGKGEKLFF
TRBV3-1/TRBV3-2	.	.	TRBJ2-7	TGTGCCAGCAGCCAAGAACTGAGCTCCTACGAGCAGTACTTC	CASSQELSSYEQYF
TRBV19	TRBD1	.	TRBJ1-6	TGTGCCAGTAGCGCCCGGGACAGGGGTTCACCCCTCCACTTT	CASSARDRGSPLHF
TRBV2	TRBD1	many	TRBJ1-4	TGTGCCAGCAGTCTAGACAGGGGGACTAATGAAAAACTGTTTTTT	CASSLDRGTNEKLFF
TRBV7-2	.	.	TRBJ2-5	TGTGCCAGCAGCTTCTCAGGGCTAGAGACCCAGTACTTC	CASSFSGLETQYF
TRBV19	.	.	TRBJ1-6	TGTGCCAGTAGTTTTCCGGGCTATAATTCACCCCTCCACTTT	CASSFPGYNSPLHF
TRBV19	.	once	TRBJ1-2	TGTGCCAGTAGCAATCAGAACTATGGCTACACCTTC	CASSNQNYGYTF
TRBV7-2	TRBD1	.	TRBJ1-5	TGTGCCAGCAGCTTAAGTGGGACAGAAAATCAGCCCCAGCATTTT	CASSLSGTENQPQHF
TRBV15	TRBD2	.	TRBJ2-1	TGTGCCACCAGCAGAGAGGGGGGGCTAGCGGGCAGCCTCTCCTACAATGAGCAGTTCTTC	CATSREGGLAGSLSYNEQFF
TRBV19	.	few	TRBJ2-7	TGTGCCAGTAGTATAAAGGAGGACTACGAGCAGTACTTC	CASSIKEDYEQYF
TRBV19	TRBD1	.	TRBJ1-2	TGTGCCAGTAGTCTAAAGACAGGGAACTATGGCTACACCTTC	CASSLKTGNYGYTF
TRBV19	TRBD1	.	TRBJ1-1	TGTGCCAGTAGTATAGGGGACAGGGACGACACTGAAGCTTTCTTT	CASSIGDRDDTEAFF
TRBV5-1	.	.	TRBJ1-1	TGCGCCAGCAGCTTGGCTCCAGGGAACACTGAAGCTTTCTTT	CASSLAPGNTEAFF
TRBV5-6	.	.	TRBJ2-3	TGTGCCAGCACCCCTAACGTCCGGGGGGCCAGCACAGATACGCAGTATTTT	CASTPNVRGASTDTQYF
TRBV15	.	few	TRBJ1-5	TGTGCCACCAGCAGGGACACCGCAGGGCCCCAGCATTTT	CATSRDTAGPQHF